Below, 16 T cell receptor beta chains from the same sample are listed, as sequenced in a study of T cells after yellow fever vaccination (dated by TCRdb to between 2018 and 2021). The library was built by means of 5' RACE. Instrument on record: Illumina HiSeq 2500. Using fastp at Q25 and MiXCR, TCRdb reprocessed the public reads and kept productive beta chains. Rows with one shared CDR3 protein collapse into an entry with the most common genes and DNA. The sample table contains tens of thousands of distinct CDR3 sequences; only one count was recorded for roughly 3.4% of them. The ten top clones hold 0.8% to 1% of the sample. The sample's treatment or condition label, in plain terms: live attenuated yellow fever vaccine strain. The sample here was PBMCs, either bulk or a sorted T-cell subset (CD4+, CD8+, memory, or dextramer-sorted; not recorded which), taken around 45 days after the first yellow fever vaccination. The receptors stem from a man younger than 30 who received the YFV17D yellow fever vaccine.

This clonotype has a count of ten or more. The gene calls are TRBV15 and TRBJ2-7; 10 bases match TRBD2. Per germline, CDR1 LNHNV and CDR2 YYDKDF (reference sequence). V dropped 5 bases and J dropped 3; count of bases not matched to a gene: 7. The CDR3 extends over 15 amino acids. The CDR3 DNA reads as TGTGCCACCAGCCGGAGCGGGGGGGGAATCTACGAGCAGTACGTC. Its protein is CATSRSGGGIYEQYV.

This clonotype was observed at least ten times. The rearrangement links TRBV20-1 to TRBJ2-7; D is uncertain. CDR3 length: 14 amino acids. Trimming cost V 1 base and J 3 bases, with 13 bases left between them. Germline V gene sequence: CDR1 DFQATT, CDR2 SNEGSKA (reference sequence). The CDR3 nucleotides are TGCAGTGCTAGAGGCGGCTCAAAAAGCTACGAGCAGTACTTC. Protein: CSARGGSKSYEQYF.

This clonotype was observed many times. The V and J genes are TRBV2 and TRBJ2-3, with D possibly TRBD2 on 6 matching bases. V lost 7 bases and J 1 base, leaving 12 bases between the germline ends. The V gene's germline CDR1 is SNHLY and CDR2 FYNNEI. The CDR3 runs 14 residues. CDR3 bases: TGTGCCAGCACACAGGACTACCGCACAGATACGCAGTATTTT. Translated: CASTQDYRTDTQYF.

This clonotype showed up many times. This chain links TRBV9 with TRBJ1-3; D gene unclear. The CDR3 has 14 residues. Per the germline V gene, CDR1 is SGDLS and CDR2 is YYNGEE. Trimming took off 1 base at V and 8 bases at J, with 13 bases between the two ends. The CDR3 DNA sequence: TGTGCCAGCAGCGTAAGTGCCCAGGAGGACACCATATATTTT. It encodes CASSVSAQEDTIYF.

This clonotype was recorded many times. The rearrangement uses TRBV9 and TRBJ2-3; weak D call: TRBD1 (6 bases). The V and J ends lost 0 bases and 6 bases respectively, with 8 bases between them. Germline V gene data show CDR1 as SGDLS and CDR2 as YYNGEE. CDR3 length equals 13 residues. For the CDR3, the DNA is TGTGCCAGCAGCGTAGTGACAGGCGATACGCAGTATTTT. Translated: CASSVVTGDTQYF.

Many counts were recorded for this clonotype. The chain uses TRBV6-2 or TRBV6-3 and TRBJ2-1; D possibly corresponds to TRBD2 (6 bases). Germline V lookup: CDR1 MNHEY, CDR2 SVGEGT. CDR3 length equals 15 residues. V was pared by 6 bases and J by 8 bases, with 20 bases between. The CDR3 nucleotides read TGTGCCAGCAGCTTGAATCCCGACTGGGGGGATGAGCAGTTCTTC. The encoded protein is CASSLNPDWGDEQFF.

At least ten counts were recorded for this clonotype. The genes are TRBV5-1 and TRBJ2-3; D unresolved. Looked up from germline, CDR1 is SGHRS and CDR2 is YFSETQ. V was pared by 0 bases and J by 1 base, with 12 bases between. This CDR3 region has 16 residues. The CDR3 DNA follows: TGCGCCAGCAGCTTGGTAGGCGCTGTTGGCACAGATACGCAGTATTTT. Translation gives CASSLVGAVGTDTQYF.

Ten or more counts support this clonotype. J is TRBJ1-5 and V is TRBV12-5; 8 nucleotides line up with TRBD1. V dropped 0 bases and J dropped 7; count of bases not matched to a gene: 11. Looked up from germline, CDR1 is LGHNT and CDR2 is FRNRAP. CDR3 length: 17 residues. The CDR3, as DNA: TGTGCTAGTGGTTTGGTACTCGGGACAGGAGGCGCCCAGCCCCAGCATTTT. Its translation: CASGLVLGTGGAQPQHF. Using reference TRBV12-5 and TRBJ1-5 for the parts outside the CDR3, the full variable domain is DARVTQTPRHKVTEMGQEVTMRCQPILGHNTVFWYRQTMMQGLELLAYFRNRAPLDDSGMPKDRFSAEMPDATLATLKIQPSEPRDSAVYFCASGLVLGTGGAQPQHFGDGTRLSIL.

The sample holds many counts of this clonotype. The chain is built from TRBV4-1 and TRBJ2-1, with TRBD1 matching over 8 bases. This CDR3 comprises 15 residues. Trimming removed 5 bases from V and 8 bases from J; junction bases left unmatched: 11. Germline V gene lookup returns CDR1 MGHRA and CDR2 YSYEKL. As DNA, the CDR3 is TGCGCCAGCAGCGGGGCAGGGGGCGCGGTAGATGAGCAGTTCTTC. Residues: CASSGAGGAVDEQFF.

This clonotype was seen at least ten times. J is TRBJ2-3 and V is TRBV3-1; 8 nucleotides match TRBD2. This CDR3 spans 14 amino acids. In germline, CDR1 is LGHDT, CDR2 YNNKEL (reference sequence). J gave up 0 bases and V 6 bases, and 2 bases lay outside the gene matches. CDR3 region: CASRTSGSTDTQYF. CDR3 DNA: TGTGCCAGCAGAACTAGCGGAAGCACAGATACGCAGTATTTT.

This clonotype was picked up many times. The chain employs TRBV7-2 and TRBJ2-2, with D possibly matching TRBD1 (6 bases). The germline V gene encodes CDR1 SGHTA and CDR2 FQGNSA. This CDR3 is built from 15 residues. The germline V and J ends were trimmed by 8 bases and 1 base, with 14 bases remaining between them. CDR3 in amino acids: CASETGPVNTGELFF. The DNA for the CDR3 is TGTGCCAGCGAAACAGGGCCTGTGAACACCGGGGAGCTGTTTTTT.

A note on this clonotype: Possible read error: a much larger clone is one base away. The chain is built from TRBV10-3 and TRBJ2-2, with TRBD2 matching over 10 bases. From germline, CDR1 is ENHRY and CDR2 SYGVKD. This CDR3 region has 14 residues. The CDR3 region is CATLGLANAGELFF. The CDR3 nucleotides read TGTGCCACCCTGGGACTAGCGAACGCCGGGGAGCTGTTTTTT.

The CDR3 here is CASSRGPNGKETQYF. DNA for the CDR3: TGTGCCAGCAGCCGCGGCCCTAACGGGAAAGAGACCCAGTACTTC. J is TRBJ2-5 and V is TRBV3-1, with TRBD2 as a possible D gene (5 bases). The germline CDR1 and CDR2 sequences are LGHDT and YNNKEL (reference sequence). The V and J ends lost 4 bases and 3 bases respectively, with 15 bases between them. The CDR3 is 15 residues long.

This clonotype came up many times. V gene TRBV6-1 combines with J gene TRBJ1-6; maybe TRBD1 (5 bases). The V gene's germline CDR1 is MNHNS and CDR2 SASEGT. Deletions cut 7 bases from V and 7 bases from J, with 11 bases between. The CDR3 has 13 amino acids. Here the CDR3 reads CASKWQGNSPLHF. The CDR3 nucleotides are TGTGCCAGCAAGTGGCAGGGAAATTCACCCCTCCACTTT.

This clonotype was seen many times. The gene calls are TRBV5-1 and TRBJ2-5; D call uncertain. The CDR3 consists of 13 residues. CDR1 SGHRS and CDR2 YFSETQ come from the germline V gene. V was shortened by 6 bases and J by 0 bases, with 9 bases between the two germline ends. CDR3 loop: CASNPGYQETQYF. Written as DNA, the CDR3 is TGCGCCAGCAACCCCGGGTACCAAGAGACCCAGTACTTC.

This clonotype has ten or more counts. The J gene is TRBJ2-3, the V gene TRBV4-3; 11 bases align to TRBD2. This CDR3 has 17 residues. Germline loops: CDR1 LGHNA, CDR2 YSLEER. V was pared by 0 bases and J by 2 bases, with 4 bases of the junction left unmatched. CDR3 coding DNA: TGCGCCAGCAGCCAAGAGCCTAGCGGGGGGACCACAGATACGCAGTATTTT. This encodes CASSQEPSGGTTDTQYF.